This TCR beta chain was captured in a study of cytomegalovirus exposure and HLA in healthy donors. Study details: The early release's HLA-typed donors yielded 65 million to 85 million unique TCRs.

V dropped 4 bases and J dropped 8; count of bases not matched to a gene: 5. The CDR3 spans 14 residues. The germline V gene has CDR1 SGHNT and CDR2 YYREEE (reference sequence). Primers included in the PCR were 60 Vbeta and 13 Jbeta primers. Only in-frame clones appear in the TCRdb table, and some are missing; sequencing was by immunoSEQ multiplex PCR. This sample yields about 160,000 clones, of which 70% to 85% are seen a single time; around 1.9% belongs to the top ten. The gene calls are TRBV5-4 and TRBJ2-3; 12 bases are a match to TRBD1. The clonotype comes from a middle-aged man in good health and CMV-seronegative. Sequences were obtained from PBMCs. CDR3 amino acids: CASSGDRGRGTQYF. CDR3 sequence (DNA): TGTGCCAGCAGCGGGGACAGGGGGCGAGGTACGCAGTATTTT.